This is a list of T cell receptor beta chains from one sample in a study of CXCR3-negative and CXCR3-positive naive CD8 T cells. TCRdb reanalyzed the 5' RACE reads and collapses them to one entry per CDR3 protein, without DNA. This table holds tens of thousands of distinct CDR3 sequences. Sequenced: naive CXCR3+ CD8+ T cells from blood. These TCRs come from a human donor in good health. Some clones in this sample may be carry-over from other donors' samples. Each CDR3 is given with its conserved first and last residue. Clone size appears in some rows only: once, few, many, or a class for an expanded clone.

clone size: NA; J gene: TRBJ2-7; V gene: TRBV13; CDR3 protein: CASSRTTTPTYEQYF
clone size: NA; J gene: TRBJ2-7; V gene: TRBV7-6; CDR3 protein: CASSPREGSYEQYF
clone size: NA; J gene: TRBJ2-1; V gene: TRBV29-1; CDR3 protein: CSVEGGLAGNEQFF
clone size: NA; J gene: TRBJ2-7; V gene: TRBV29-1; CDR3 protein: CSVEDTRSPVGEQYF
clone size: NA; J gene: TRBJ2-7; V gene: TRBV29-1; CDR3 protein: CTVQLGGEQYF
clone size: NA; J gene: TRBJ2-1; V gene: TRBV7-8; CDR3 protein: CASSLAPPANEQFF
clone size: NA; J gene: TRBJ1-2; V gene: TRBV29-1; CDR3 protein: CSVDGGPGYGYTF
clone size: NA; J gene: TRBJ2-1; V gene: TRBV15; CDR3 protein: CATSRVRGGPNEQFF
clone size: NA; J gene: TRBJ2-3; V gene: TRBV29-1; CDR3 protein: CSSGGGSTDTQYF
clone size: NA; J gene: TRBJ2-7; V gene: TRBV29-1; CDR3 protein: CSVPGTRSYEQYF
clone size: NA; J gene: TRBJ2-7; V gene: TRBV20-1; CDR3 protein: CSARDSLKSYEQYF
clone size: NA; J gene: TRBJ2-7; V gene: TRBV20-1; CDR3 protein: CSARDYERSPYEQYF
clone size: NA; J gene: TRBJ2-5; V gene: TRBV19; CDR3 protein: CASNAGTSQETQYF
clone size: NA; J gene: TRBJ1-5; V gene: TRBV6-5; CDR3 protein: CASSPGFYSNQPQHF
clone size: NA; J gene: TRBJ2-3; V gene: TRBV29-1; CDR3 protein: CSVVPLAGDTDTQYF
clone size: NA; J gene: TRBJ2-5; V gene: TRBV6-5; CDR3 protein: CASSPLGQETQYF
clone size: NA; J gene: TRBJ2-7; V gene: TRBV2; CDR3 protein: CASSEGGGLDEQYF
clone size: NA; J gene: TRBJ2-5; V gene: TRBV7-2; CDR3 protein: CASSLALGQGVEETQYF
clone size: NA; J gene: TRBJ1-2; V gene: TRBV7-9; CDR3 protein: CASSLSAGTEGYGYTF
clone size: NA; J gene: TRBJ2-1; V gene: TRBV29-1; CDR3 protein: CSVEAHSYNEQFF
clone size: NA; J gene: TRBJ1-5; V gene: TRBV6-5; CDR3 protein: CASSYRGDQPQHF
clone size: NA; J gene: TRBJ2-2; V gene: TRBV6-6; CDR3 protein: CATLAGGTGELFF
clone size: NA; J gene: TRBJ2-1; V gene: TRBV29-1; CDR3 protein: CSPGPAGGLRQFF
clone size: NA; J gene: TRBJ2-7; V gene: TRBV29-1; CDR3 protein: CSAQGMGEQYF
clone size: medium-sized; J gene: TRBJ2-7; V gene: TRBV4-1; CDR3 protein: CASSQDFGRNYEQYF
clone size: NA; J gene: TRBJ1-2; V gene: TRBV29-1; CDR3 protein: CSVWTMGGDSGQPNYGYTF
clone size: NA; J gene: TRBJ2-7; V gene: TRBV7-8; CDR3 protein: CASSLARGQEIYEQYF
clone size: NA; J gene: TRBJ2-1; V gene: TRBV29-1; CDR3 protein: CSVEGAAVSYNEQFF
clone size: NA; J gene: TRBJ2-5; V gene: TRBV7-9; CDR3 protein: CASSLRDGAPYQETQYF
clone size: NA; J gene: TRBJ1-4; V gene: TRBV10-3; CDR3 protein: CAISEEEVGTNEKLFF
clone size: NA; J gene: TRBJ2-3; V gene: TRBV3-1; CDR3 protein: CASSPLGGGGAGDTQYF
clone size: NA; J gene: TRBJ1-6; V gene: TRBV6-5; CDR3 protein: CASSYSDGVSPLHF
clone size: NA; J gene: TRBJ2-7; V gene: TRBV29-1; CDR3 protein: CSVEDLKGYEQYF
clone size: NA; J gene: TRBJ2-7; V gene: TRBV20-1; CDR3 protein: CSARPGAPAYEQYF
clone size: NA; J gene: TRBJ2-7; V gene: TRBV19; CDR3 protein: CASGTGEGAYEQYF
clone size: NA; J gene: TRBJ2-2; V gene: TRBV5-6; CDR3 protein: CASGRWENTGELFF